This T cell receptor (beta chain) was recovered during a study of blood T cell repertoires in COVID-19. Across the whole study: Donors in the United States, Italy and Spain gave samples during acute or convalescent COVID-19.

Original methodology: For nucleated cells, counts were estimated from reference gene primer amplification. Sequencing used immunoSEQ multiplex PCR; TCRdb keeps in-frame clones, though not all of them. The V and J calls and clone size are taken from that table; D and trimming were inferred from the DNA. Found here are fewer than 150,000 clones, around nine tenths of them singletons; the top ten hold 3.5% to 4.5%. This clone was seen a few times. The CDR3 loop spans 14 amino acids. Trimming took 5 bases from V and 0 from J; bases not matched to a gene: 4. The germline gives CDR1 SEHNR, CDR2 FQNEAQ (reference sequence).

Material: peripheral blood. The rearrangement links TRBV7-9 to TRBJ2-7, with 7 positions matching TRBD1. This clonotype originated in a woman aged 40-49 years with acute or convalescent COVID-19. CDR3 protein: CASSLQGNSYEQYF. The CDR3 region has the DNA TGTGCCAGCAGCCTACAGGGGAACTCCTACGAGCAGTACTTC.